This TCR beta chain is from a study of OX40 agonist ivuxolimab in advanced cancers. The overall study: Dose-escalation patients had hepatocellular carcinoma, melanoma, renal cell or head and neck cancer.

The method was immunoSEQ multiplex PCR; TCRdb's version includes in-frame clones alone and lacks a portion of them. The sample has 63,000 or so clones, 88% seen once. The CDR3 is 15 residues long. Per germline, CDR1 SGHTA and CDR2 FQGNSA. The ends were cut back, 5 bases at V and 0 bases at J, with 13 bases in the middle. Notes on the study in general: CD8+ T cells were the subset that, on average, had more expanded clones than CD4+. Which antigen the expanded peripheral T cells recognized is unknown. At doses 0.1 to 3.0 mg/kg, CD4+ and CD8+ clones expanded.

In regard to this clone: The antigen remains unidentified.

This clonotype was sampled from an adult with an advanced solid tumor such as melanoma, head and neck, liver or kidney cancer. The input for sequencing was CD4+ or CD8+ T cells sorted from blood, taken in a trial of the OX40 agonist ivuxolimab. This chain uses TRBV7-2 with TRBJ1-1; perhaps TRBD1 as D (6 bases). The CDR3 DNA follows: TGTGCCAGCAGCCCCCCAGGGGCGTTGAACACTGAAGCTTTCTTT. Translated: CASSPPGALNTEAFF.